The entry below gives a single T cell receptor (beta chain) sequence along with its context. Its antigen is not identified. The sample is drawn from a study of T cell responses to AZD1222 COVID-19 vaccine. Study-level results: Seropositivity was recorded at baseline in only 6 or 7 AZD1222 recipients. Spike-specific TCR breadth and depth rose after two AZD1222 doses. The study reported that nearly half of spike-specific TCRs target unmutated variant regions.

Germline CDR1 reads SQVTM; CDR2 reads ANQGSEA. Trimming cost V 5 bases and J 2 bases; bases outside gene matches: 6. The CDR3 contains 13 residues. Produced via immunoSEQ multiplex PCR; TCRdb's table is partial and in-frame only. The profile shows roughly 130,000 clones, 87% of them singletons. The rearrangement joins TRBV29-1 to TRBJ2-7, with 7 bases fitting TRBD1. The TCR comes from an adult in good health. Material: peripheral blood, obtained on day 0 of AZD1222 vaccination. CDR3 in DNA: TGCAGCGTTTGGGGACAGTACACCTACGAGCAGTACTTC. It codes for CSVWGQYTYEQYF.